This T cell receptor (beta chain) was captured by sequencing in a study of T cell responses to AZD1222 COVID-19 vaccine. Study conclusions and caveats: Variant regions that are unmutated are reportedly the target of nearly half of spike-specific TCRs. The number of AZD1222 recipients seropositive at baseline was only five to seven.

Profiling relied on immunoSEQ multiplex PCR, and the TCRdb table lists in-frame clones only, not all of them. The sample holds over 150,000 clones, 80% to 90% seen once. With regard to this clone: Its antigen is not known.

V was cut by 6 bases and J by 4 bases, with 9 bases left in between. CDR1 is LNHDA and CDR2 is SQIVND in the germline V gene (reference sequence). The CDR3 runs to 12 residues. This material consisted of peripheral blood, taken on day 0 of AZD1222 vaccination. The rearrangement links TRBV19 to TRBJ1-2; D possibly corresponds to TRBD1 (5 bases). The sequence derives from an adult in good health. CDR3 bases: TGTGCCAGTAGGGGGGTGAGCTATGGCTACACCTTC. Its protein product is CASRGVSYGYTF.